The rows below give T cell receptor beta chains drawn from one sample of a study of T cell responses to AZD1222 COVID-19 vaccine. TCRdb's copy holds only in-frame clones and misses some; the assay was immunoSEQ multiplex PCR. This sample has tens of thousands of clones, with roughly 83% found just once. The sample here was peripheral blood, taken on day 0 of AZD1222 vaccination. These receptors originate from an adult in good health. The CDR3 runs from the conserved cysteine through the conserved F or W. The D gene is left open where the match is weak. Some rows have no size entry. The others give once, few or many, or a class for an expanded clone.

abundance: NA
v_gene: TRBV15
j_gene: TRBJ2-3
d_gene: NA
CDR3aa: CATSRDWKDTQYF
CDR3nt: TGTGCCACCAGCAGAGATTGGAAAGATACGCAGTATTTT

abundance: once
v_gene: TRBV10-3
j_gene: TRBJ1-2
d_gene: NA
CDR3aa: CAISESTGYGYTF
CDR3nt: TGTGCCATCAGTGAGTCGACAGGCTATGGCTACACCTTC

abundance: NA
v_gene: TRBV5-5
j_gene: TRBJ2-1
d_gene: NA
CDR3aa: CASSFVLGNEQFF
CDR3nt: TGTGCCAGCAGCTTCGTGCTTGGCAATGAGCAGTTCTTC

abundance: NA
v_gene: TRBV6-5
j_gene: TRBJ1-1
d_gene: NA
CDR3aa: CASSSRQSNTEAFF
CDR3nt: TGTGCCAGCAGTTCAAGACAGTCGAACACTGAAGCTTTCTTT

abundance: NA
v_gene: TRBV2
j_gene: TRBJ1-2
d_gene: TRBD1
CDR3aa: CASRGTGRNYGYTF
CDR3nt: TGTGCCAGCAGGGGGACAGGGAGGAACTATGGCTACACCTTC

abundance: NA
v_gene: TRBV18
j_gene: TRBJ1-2
d_gene: NA
CDR3aa: CASSPPFNYGYTF
CDR3nt: TGTGCCAGCTCCCCCCCGTTTAACTATGGCTACACCTTC

abundance: NA
v_gene: TRBV3-1/TRBV3-2
j_gene: TRBJ1-2
d_gene: NA
CDR3aa: CASSQVSGFGGGYTF
CDR3nt: TGTGCCAGCAGCCAAGTCTCAGGCTTTGGGGGTGGCTACACCTTC

abundance: once
v_gene: TRBV6-5
j_gene: TRBJ1-1
d_gene: NA
CDR3aa: CASTSPALGSTEAFF
CDR3nt: TGTGCCAGCACGTCTCCAGCGCTGGGGAGCACTGAAGCTTTCTTT

abundance: NA
v_gene: TRBV27
j_gene: TRBJ2-2
d_gene: TRBD1
CDR3aa: CASSFGTGVLWDTGELFF
CDR3nt: TGTGCCAGCAGTTTCGGGACAGGGGTTCTTTGGGACACCGGGGAGCTGTTTTTT

abundance: NA
v_gene: TRBV28
j_gene: TRBJ1-1
d_gene: NA
CDR3aa: CASRGSFPAEVMNTEAFF
CDR3nt: TGTGCCAGCAGGGGCAGTTTCCCGGCAGAGGTTATGAACACTGAAGCTTTCTTT

abundance: NA
v_gene: TRBV19
j_gene: TRBJ2-7
d_gene: TRBD1
CDR3aa: CASSKDRVYGDEQYF
CDR3nt: TGTGCCAGTAGCAAAGACAGGGTTTATGGGGACGAGCAGTACTTC

abundance: NA
v_gene: TRBV6-2/TRBV6-3
j_gene: TRBJ2-2
d_gene: TRBD2
CDR3aa: CASSYGLAGPTGELFF
CDR3nt: TGTGCCAGCAGTTACGGACTAGCGGGTCCTACCGGGGAGCTGTTTTTT

abundance: NA
v_gene: TRBV14
j_gene: TRBJ2-2
d_gene: NA
CDR3aa: CASSLRTDTGELFF
CDR3nt: TGTGCCAGCAGCCTCAGGACTGACACCGGGGAGCTGTTTTTT

abundance: NA
v_gene: TRBV28
j_gene: TRBJ2-1
d_gene: NA
CDR3aa: CATTGSNEQFF
CDR3nt: TGTGCCACCACGGGAAGTAATGAGCAGTTCTTC

abundance: NA
v_gene: TRBV9
j_gene: TRBJ1-2
d_gene: TRBD1
CDR3aa: CASSDLRQGAFLNYGYTF
CDR3nt: TGTGCCAGCAGCGACCTCAGACAGGGAGCCTTCTTAAACTATGGCTACACCTTC

abundance: NA
v_gene: TRBV6-1
j_gene: TRBJ1-3
d_gene: TRBD1
CDR3aa: CASSATGGFSGNTIYF
CDR3nt: TGTGCCAGCAGTGCGACAGGGGGCTTCTCTGGAAACACCATATATTTT

abundance: NA
v_gene: TRBV7-2
j_gene: TRBJ2-7
d_gene: TRBD2
CDR3aa: CASSLTGTSRTYEQYF
CDR3nt: TGTGCCAGCAGCTTGACGGGGACTAGTAGGACCTACGAGCAGTACTTC

abundance: NA
v_gene: TRBV19
j_gene: TRBJ2-2
d_gene: NA
CDR3aa: CASSMGPNTGELFF
CDR3nt: TGTGCCAGTAGTATGGGCCCGAACACCGGGGAGCTGTTTTTT

abundance: NA
v_gene: TRBV19
j_gene: TRBJ1-5
d_gene: TRBD1
CDR3aa: CASSKTGGGNQPQHF
CDR3nt: TGTGCCAGTAGTAAGACAGGGGGCGGCAATCAGCCCCAGCATTTT

abundance: NA
v_gene: TRBV7-9
j_gene: TRBJ2-3
d_gene: NA
CDR3aa: CASRGTQYTDTQYF
CDR3nt: TGTGCCAGCCGTGGAACACAGTACACAGATACGCAGTATTTT

abundance: NA
v_gene: TRBV7-6
j_gene: TRBJ2-5
d_gene: TRBD2
CDR3aa: CASSLLMASGGLGETQYF
CDR3nt: TGTGCCAGCAGTCTACTAATGGCTAGCGGGGGCCTGGGGGAGACCCAGTACTTC

abundance: once
v_gene: TRBV6-2/TRBV6-3
j_gene: TRBJ2-1
d_gene: TRBD2
CDR3aa: CASSAGLAGEVRGDNEQFF
CDR3nt: TGTGCCAGCAGTGCAGGACTAGCGGGGGAGGTTCGGGGAGACAATGAGCAGTTCTTC

abundance: NA
v_gene: TRBV6-6
j_gene: TRBJ1-5
d_gene: NA
CDR3aa: CASSYSQGNQPQHF
CDR3nt: TGTGCCAGCAGTTACAGTCAGGGAAATCAGCCCCAGCATTTT

abundance: NA
v_gene: TRBV5-1
j_gene: TRBJ2-2
d_gene: NA
CDR3aa: CASSLEKGRELFF
CDR3nt: TGCGCCAGCAGCTTAGAAAAGGGTAGGGAGCTGTTTTTT

abundance: NA
v_gene: TRBV9
j_gene: TRBJ1-2
d_gene: NA
CDR3aa: CASSATGDDYGYTF
CDR3nt: TGTGCCAGCAGCGCCACAGGCGACGACTATGGCTACACCTTC

abundance: NA
v_gene: TRBV7-3
j_gene: TRBJ2-2
d_gene: NA
CDR3aa: CASSPGVVAGELFF
CDR3nt: TGTGCCAGCAGCCCCGGGGTAGTCGCCGGGGAGCTGTTTTTT